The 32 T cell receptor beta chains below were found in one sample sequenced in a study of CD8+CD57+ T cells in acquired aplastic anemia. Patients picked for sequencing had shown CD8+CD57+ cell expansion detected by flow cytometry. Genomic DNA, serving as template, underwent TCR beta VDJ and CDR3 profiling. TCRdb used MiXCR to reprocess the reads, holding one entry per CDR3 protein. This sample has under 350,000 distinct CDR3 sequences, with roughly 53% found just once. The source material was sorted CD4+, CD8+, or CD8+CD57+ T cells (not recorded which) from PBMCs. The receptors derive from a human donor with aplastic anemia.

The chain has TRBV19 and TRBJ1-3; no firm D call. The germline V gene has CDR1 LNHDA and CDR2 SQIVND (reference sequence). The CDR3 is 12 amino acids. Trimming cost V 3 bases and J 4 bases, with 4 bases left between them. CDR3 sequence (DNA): TGTGCCAGTAGTATTCTAGGAAACACCATATATTTT. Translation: CASSILGNTIYF.

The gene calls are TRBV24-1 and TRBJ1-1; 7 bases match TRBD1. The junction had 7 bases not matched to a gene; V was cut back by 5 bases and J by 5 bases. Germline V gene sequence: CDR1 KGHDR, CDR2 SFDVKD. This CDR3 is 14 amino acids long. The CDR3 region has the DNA TGTGCCACCAGTGGTCAGGGGGATGGTACTGAAGCTTTCTTT. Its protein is CATSGQGDGTEAFF.

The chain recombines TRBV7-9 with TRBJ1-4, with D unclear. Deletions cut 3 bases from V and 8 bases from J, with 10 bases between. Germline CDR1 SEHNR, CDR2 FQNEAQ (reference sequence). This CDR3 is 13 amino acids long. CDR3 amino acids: CASSLEAREKLFF. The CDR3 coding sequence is TGTGCCAGCAGCTTGGAGGCTAGAGAAAAACTGTTTTTT.

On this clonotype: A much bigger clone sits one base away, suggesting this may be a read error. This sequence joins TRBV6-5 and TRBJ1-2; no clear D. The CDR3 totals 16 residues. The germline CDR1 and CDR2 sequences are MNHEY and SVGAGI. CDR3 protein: CASSYSTVRPTYGYAF. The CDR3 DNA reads TGTGCCAGCAGTTACTCGACGGTCCGGCCGACCTATGGCTACGCCTTC.

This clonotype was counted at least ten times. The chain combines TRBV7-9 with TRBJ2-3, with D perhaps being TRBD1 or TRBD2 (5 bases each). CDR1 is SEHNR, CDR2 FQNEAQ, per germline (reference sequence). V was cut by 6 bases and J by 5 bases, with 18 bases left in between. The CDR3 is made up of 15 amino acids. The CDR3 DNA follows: TGTGCCAGCAGAATGGACATCGGAGGCGGAGATACGCAGTATTTT. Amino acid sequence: CASRMDIGGGDTQYF.

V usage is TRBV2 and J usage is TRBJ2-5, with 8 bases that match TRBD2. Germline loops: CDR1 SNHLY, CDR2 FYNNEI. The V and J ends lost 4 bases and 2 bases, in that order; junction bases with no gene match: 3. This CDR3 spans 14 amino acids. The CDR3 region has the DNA TGTGCCAGCAGTGGTAGCGGGGCACAAGAGACCCAGTACTTC. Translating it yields CASSGSGAQETQYF.

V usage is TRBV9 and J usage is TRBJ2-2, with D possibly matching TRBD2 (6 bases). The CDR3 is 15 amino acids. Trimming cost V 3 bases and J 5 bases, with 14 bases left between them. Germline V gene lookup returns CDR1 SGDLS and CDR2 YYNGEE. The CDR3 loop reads CASSAFIGTTGELFF. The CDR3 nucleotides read TGTGCCAGCAGCGCGTTTATAGGGACTACCGGGGAGCTGTTTTTT.

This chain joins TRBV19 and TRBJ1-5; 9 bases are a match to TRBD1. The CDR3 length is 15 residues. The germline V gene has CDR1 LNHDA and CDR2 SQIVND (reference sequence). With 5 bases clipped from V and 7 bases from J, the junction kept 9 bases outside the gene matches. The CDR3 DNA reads TGTGCCAGTAGTCAACAGGGGGCCCCTTCCCAGCCCCAGCATTTT. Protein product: CASSQQGAPSQPQHF.

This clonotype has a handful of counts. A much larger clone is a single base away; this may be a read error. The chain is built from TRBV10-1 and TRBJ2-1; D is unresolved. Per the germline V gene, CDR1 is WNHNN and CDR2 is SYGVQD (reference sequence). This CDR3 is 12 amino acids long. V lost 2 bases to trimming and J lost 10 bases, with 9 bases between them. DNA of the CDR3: TGCGCCAGCAGTGAGAGCAGTCGGGAGCAGTTCTTC. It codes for CASSESSREQFF.

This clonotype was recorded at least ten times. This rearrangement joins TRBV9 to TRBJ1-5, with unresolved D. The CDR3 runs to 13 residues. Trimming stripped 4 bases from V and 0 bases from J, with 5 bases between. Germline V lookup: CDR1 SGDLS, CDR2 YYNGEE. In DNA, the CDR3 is TGTGCCAGCAGCCTAAATAGCAATCAGCCCCAGCATTTT. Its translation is CASSLNSNQPQHF. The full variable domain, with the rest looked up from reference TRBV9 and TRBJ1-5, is DSGVTQTPKHLITATGQRVTLRCSPRSGDLSVYWYQQSLDQGLQFLIQYYNGEERAKGNILERFSAQQFPDLHSELNLSSLELGDSALYFCASSLNSNQPQHFGDGTRLSIL.

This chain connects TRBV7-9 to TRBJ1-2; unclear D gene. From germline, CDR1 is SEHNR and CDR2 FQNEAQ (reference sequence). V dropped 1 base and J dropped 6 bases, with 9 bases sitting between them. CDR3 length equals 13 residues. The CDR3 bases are TGTGCCAGCAGCTTAGTGTACGTGGATGGCTACACCTTC. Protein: CASSLVYVDGYTF. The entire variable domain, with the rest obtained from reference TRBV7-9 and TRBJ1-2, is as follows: DTGVSQNPRHKITKRGQNVTFRCDPISEHNRLYWYRQTLGQGPEFLTYFQNEAQLEKSRLLSDRFSAERPKGSFSTLEIQRTEQGDSAMYLCASSLVYVDGYTFGSGTRLTVV.

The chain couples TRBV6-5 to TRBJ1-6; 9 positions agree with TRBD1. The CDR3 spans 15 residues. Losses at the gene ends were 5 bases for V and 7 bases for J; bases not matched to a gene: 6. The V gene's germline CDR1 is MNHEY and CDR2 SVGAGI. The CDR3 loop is CASSPTGGRNSPLHF. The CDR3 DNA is TGTGCCAGCAGTCCTACAGGGGGCCGAAATTCACCCCTCCACTTT.

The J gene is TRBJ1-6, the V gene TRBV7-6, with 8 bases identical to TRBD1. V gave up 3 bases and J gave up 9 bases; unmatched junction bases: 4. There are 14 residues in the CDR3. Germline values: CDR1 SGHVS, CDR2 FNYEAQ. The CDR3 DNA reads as TGTGCCAGCAGCTTGGCAGGGGGCGGTTCACCCCTCCACTTT. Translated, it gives CASSLAGGGSPLHF.

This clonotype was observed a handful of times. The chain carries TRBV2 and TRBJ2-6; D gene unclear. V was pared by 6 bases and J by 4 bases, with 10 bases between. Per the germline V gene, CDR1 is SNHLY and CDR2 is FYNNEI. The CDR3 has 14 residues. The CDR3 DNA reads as TGTGCCAGCAGATCGGCTGGAGGGGCCAACGTCCTGACTTTC. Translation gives CASRSAGGANVLTF.

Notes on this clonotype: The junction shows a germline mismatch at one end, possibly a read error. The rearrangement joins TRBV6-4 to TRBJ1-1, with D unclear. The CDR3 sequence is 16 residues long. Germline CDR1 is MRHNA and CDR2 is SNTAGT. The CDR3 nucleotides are TGTGCCAGCAGTAACCATGAACGGGGATCGTGCACTGAAGCTCTCTTT. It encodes CASSNHERGSCTEALF.

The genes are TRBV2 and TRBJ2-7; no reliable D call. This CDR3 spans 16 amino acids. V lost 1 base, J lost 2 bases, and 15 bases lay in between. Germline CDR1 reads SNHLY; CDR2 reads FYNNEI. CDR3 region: CASSEDGWPSTYEQYF. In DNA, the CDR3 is TGTGCCAGCAGTGAAGATGGGTGGCCTTCAACCTACGAGCAGTACTTC.

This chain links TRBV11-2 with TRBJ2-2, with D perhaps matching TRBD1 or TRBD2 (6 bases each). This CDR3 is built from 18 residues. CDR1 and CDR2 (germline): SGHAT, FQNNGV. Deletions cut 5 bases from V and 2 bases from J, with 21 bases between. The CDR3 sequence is CASSQDMRGAFNTGELFF. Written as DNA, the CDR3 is TGTGCCAGCAGCCAAGATATGAGGGGGGCCTTTAACACCGGGGAGCTGTTTTTT.

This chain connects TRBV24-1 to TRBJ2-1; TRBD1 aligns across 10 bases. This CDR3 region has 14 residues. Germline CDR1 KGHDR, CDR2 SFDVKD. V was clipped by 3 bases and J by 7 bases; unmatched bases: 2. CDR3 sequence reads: CATSDPDRGNEQFF. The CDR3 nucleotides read TGTGCCACCAGTGATCCGGACAGGGGGAATGAGCAGTTCTTC.

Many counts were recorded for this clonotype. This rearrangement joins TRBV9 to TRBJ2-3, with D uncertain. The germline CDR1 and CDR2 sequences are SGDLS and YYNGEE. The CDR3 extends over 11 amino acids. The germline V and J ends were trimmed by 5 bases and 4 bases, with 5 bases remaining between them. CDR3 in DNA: TGTGCCAGCAGTGTTGCAGATACGCAGTATTTT. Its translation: CASSVADTQYF.

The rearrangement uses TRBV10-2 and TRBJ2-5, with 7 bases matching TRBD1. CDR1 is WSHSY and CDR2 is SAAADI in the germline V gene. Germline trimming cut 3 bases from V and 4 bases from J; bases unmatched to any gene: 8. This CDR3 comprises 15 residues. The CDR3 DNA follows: TGCGCCAGCAGTGATCCCCGACAGGGCGGAGAGACCCAGTACTTC. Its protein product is CASSDPRQGGETQYF.

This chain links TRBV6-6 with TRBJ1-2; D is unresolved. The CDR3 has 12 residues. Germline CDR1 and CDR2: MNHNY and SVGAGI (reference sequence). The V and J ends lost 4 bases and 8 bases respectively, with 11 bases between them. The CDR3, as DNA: TGTGCCAGCAGTTTTGAAGGGAGCGGCTACACCTTC. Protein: CASSFEGSGYTF.

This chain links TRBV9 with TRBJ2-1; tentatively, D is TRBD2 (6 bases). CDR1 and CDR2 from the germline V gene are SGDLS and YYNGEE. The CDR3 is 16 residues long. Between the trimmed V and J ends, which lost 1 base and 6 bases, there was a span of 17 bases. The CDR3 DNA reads TGTGCCAGCAGCGTAATCGCCAACGGAGGGTTCAATGAGCAGTTCTTC. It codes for CASSVIANGGFNEQFF.

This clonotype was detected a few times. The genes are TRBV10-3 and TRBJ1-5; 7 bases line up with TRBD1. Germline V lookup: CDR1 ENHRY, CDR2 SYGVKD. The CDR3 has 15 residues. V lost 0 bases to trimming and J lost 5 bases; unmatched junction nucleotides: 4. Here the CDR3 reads CAISESQGGDQPQHF. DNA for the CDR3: TGTGCCATCAGTGAGTCCCAAGGGGGCGATCAGCCCCAGCATTTT.

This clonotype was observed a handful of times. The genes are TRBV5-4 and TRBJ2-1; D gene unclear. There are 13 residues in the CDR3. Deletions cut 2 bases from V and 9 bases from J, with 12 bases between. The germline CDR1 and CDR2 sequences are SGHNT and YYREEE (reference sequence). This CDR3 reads CASSFARTGEQFF. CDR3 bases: TGTGCCAGCAGCTTCGCTAGAACGGGTGAGCAGTTCTTC. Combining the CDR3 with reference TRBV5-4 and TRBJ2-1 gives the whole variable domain ETGVTQSPTHLIKTRGQQVTLRCSSQSGHNTVSWYQQALGQGPQFIFQYYREEENGRGNFPPRFSGLQFPNYSSELNVNALELDDSALYLCASSFARTGEQFFGPGTRLTVL.

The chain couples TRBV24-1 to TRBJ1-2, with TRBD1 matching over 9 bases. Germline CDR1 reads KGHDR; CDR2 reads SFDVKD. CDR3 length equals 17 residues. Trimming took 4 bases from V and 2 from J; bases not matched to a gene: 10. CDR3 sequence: CATSETGTGPLNYGYTF. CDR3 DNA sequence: TGTGCCACCAGTGAAACCGGGACAGGGCCGCTAAACTATGGCTACACCTTC.

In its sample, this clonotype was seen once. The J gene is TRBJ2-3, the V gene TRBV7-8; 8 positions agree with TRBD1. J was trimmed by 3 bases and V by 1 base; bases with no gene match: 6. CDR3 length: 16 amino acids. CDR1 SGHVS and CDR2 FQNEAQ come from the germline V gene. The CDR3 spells CASSLGAGGPTDTQYF. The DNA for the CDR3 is TGTGCCAGCAGCTTAGGGGCAGGGGGCCCAACAGATACGCAGTATTTT.

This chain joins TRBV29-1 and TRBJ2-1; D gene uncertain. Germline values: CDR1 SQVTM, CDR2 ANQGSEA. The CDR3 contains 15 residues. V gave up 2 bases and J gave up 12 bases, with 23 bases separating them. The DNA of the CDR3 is TGCAGCGTTGAATGGTTAGGTACCCCCACAGATACGCAGTTCTTC. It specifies CSVEWLGTPTDTQFF.

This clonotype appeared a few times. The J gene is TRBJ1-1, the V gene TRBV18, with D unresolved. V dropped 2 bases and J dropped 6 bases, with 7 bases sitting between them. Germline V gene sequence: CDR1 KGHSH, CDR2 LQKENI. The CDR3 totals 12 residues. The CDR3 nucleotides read TGTGCCAGCTCACCAGGGGTACCTGAAGCTTTCTTT. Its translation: CASSPGVPEAFF.

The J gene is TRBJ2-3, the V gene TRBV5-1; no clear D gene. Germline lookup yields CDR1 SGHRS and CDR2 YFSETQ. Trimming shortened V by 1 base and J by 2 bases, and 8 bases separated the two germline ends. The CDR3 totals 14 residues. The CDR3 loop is CASSLPLPTDTQYF. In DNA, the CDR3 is TGCGCCAGCAGCTTGCCACTCCCCACAGATACGCAGTATTTT.

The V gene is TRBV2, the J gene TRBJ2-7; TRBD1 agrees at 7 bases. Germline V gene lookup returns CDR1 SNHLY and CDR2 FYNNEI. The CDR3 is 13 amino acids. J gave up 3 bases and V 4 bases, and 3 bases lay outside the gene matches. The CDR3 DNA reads TGTGCCAGCAGTGCTGGGGACAGCTACGAGCAGTACTTC. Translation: CASSAGDSYEQYF.

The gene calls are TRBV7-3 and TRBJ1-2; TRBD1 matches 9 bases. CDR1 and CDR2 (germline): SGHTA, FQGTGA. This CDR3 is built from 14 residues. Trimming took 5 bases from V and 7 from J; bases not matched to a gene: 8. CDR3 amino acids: CASSPQGQGSGYTF. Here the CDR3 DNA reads TGTGCCAGCAGCCCTCAGGGACAGGGAAGTGGCTACACCTTC.

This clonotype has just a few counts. The CDR3 nucleotides are TGTGCCAGCTCACGATCACAGGGCTCTGGAAACACCATATATTTT. Translation gives CASSRSQGSGNTIYF. The V and J genes are TRBV18 and TRBJ1-3, with D perhaps matching TRBD1 (6 bases). V was clipped by 4 bases and J by 0 bases, with 10 bases between them. The CDR3 is made up of 15 amino acids. Germline V lookup: CDR1 KGHSH, CDR2 LQKENI.